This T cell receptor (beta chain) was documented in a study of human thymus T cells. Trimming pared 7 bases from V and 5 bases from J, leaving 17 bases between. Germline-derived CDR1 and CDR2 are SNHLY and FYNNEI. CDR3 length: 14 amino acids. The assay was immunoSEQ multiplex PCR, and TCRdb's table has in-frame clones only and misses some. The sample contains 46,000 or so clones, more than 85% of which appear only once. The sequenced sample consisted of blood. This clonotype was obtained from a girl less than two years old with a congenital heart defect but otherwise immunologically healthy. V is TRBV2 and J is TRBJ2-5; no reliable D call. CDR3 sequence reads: CASNDRLAEETQYF. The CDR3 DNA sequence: TGTGCCAGCAACGACCGACTGGCGGAGGAGACCCAGTACTTC.